The clone carrying this T cell receptor beta chain came up many times. What it recognizes is unknown. Next came a second PCR, run for about 7 to 12 cycles, which used a sample-barcoded 5' primer along with a J-beta primer mix. TCRdb recomputed calls from the 5' RACE reads with MiXCR, one row per CDR3 protein. Altogether some 700,000 distinct CDR3 sequences are present, about 42% being singletons, with the ten largest covering roughly 20%. V trimming: 3 bases; J trimming: 3 bases; junction bases outside the gene matches: 6. CDR3 length: 15 amino acids. CDR1 and CDR2 (germline): SGHRS, YFSETQ. The record originates from a study of blood T cells in healthy people across ages. Findings of the study overall: PBMCs that were unsorted prevented a conclusive naive versus antigen-experienced comparison.

The sequenced sample consisted of blood. This sequence originates from an older woman in good health. J is TRBJ2-7 and V is TRBV5-1, with TRBD2 matching over 10 bases. The CDR3: CASSSGTSDFYEQYF. The CDR3 DNA sequence: TGCGCCAGCAGCTCCGGGACTAGCGATTTCTACGAGCAGTACTTC.